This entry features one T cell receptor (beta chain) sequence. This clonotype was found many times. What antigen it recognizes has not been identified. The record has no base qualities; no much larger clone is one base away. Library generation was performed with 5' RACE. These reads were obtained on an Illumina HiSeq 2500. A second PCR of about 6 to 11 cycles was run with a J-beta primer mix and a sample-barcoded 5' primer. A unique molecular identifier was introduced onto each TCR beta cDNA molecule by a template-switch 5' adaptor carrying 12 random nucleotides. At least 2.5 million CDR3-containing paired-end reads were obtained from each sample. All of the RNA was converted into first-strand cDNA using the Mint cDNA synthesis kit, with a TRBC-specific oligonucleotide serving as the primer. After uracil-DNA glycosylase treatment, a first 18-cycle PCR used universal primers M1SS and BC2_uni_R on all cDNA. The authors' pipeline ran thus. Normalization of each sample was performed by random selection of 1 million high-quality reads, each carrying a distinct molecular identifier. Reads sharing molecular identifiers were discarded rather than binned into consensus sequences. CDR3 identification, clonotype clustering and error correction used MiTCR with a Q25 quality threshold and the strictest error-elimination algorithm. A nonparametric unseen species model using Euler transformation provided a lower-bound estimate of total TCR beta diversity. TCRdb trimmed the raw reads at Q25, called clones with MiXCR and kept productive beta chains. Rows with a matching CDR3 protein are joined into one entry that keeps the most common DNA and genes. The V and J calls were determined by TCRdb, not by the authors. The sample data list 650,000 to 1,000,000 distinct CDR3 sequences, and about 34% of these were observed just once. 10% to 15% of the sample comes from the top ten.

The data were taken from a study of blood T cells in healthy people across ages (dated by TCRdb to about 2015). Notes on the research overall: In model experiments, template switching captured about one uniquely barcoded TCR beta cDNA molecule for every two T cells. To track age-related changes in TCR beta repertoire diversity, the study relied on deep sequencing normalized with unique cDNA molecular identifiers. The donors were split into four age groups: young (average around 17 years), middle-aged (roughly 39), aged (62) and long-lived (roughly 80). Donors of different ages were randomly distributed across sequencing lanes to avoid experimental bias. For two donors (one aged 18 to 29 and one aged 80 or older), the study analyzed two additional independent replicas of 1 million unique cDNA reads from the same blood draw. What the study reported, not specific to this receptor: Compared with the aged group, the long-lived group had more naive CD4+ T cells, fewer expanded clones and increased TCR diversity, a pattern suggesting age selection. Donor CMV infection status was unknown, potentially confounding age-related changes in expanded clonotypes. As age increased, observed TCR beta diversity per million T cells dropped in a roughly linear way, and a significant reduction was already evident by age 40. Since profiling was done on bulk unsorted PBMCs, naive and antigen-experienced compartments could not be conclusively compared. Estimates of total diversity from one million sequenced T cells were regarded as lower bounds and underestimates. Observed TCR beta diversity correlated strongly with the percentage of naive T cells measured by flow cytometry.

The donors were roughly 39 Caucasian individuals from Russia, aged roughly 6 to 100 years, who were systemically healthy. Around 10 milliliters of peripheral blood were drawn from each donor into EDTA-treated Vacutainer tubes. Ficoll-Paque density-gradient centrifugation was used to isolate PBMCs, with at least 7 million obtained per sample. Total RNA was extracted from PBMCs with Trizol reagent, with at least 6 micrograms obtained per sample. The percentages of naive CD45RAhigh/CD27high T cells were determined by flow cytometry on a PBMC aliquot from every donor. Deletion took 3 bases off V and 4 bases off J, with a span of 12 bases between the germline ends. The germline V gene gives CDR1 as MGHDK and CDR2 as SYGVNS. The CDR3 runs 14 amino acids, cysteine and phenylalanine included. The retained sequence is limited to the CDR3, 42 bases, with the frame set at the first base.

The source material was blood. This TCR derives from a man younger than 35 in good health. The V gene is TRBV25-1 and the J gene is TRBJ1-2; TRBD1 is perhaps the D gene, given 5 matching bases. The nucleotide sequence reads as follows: TGTGCCAGCAGTGACCATGCGACAGTCTATGGCTACACCTTC. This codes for CASSDHATVYGYTF.